What follows is one T cell receptor (beta chain) and its context. Its antigen is still unknown. The sample belongs to a study of beta chain features in type 1 diabetes. CDR3 length: 14 residues. V gave up 0 bases and J gave up 4 bases, with 10 bases separating them. Germline lookup yields CDR1 SGHRS and CDR2 YFSETQ. The study's findings and limits: Any HLA effect on TCRB rearrangement was left unresolved by small sub-analyses. A PCR bias possibly favoring shorter templates would apply equally to patients and controls.

Reverse transcribing all isolated RNA meant expressed TCRB transcripts were sequenced. The repertoire was sequenced with immunoSEQ multiplex PCR; TCRdb's copy has only in-frame clones and lacks some. Among 200,000 to 250,000 clones listed, 55% to 70% were seen once. Cells sorted by CD45RO/CCR7/CD25/CD127/CD95/CD27 comprised CD4+ naive, central memory, regulatory and stem cell-like memory cells. Sorting gave populations that all exceeded 95% purity. Sequencing used naive CD4+ T cells from blood. The chain couples TRBV5-1 to TRBJ1-1; D is uncertain. The TCR comes from a man younger than 45 in good health. The CDR3 here is CASSLEVWGTEAFF. CDR3 DNA sequence: TGCGCCAGCAGCTTGGAGGTGTGGGGCACTGAAGCTTTCTTT.